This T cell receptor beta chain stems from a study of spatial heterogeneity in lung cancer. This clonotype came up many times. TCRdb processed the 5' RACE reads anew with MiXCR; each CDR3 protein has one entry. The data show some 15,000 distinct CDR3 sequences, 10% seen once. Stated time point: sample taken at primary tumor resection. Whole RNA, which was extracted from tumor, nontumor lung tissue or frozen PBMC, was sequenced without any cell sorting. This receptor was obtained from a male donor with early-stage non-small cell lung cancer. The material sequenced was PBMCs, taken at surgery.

The CDR3 is CSAHRDRGRGTDTQYF. The CDR3 region has the DNA TGCAGCGCTCACCGCGACAGGGGACGTGGCACAGATACGCAGTATTTT. The chain uses TRBV29-1 and TRBJ2-3; 8 bases align to TRBD1. The CDR3 is 16 amino acids. Germline V gene sequence: CDR1 SQVTM, CDR2 ANQGSEA. Trimming removed 7 bases from V and 1 base from J; junction bases left unmatched: 13.